This TCR beta chain was captured by sequencing in a study of T cell changes during pregnancy in multiple sclerosis. Method: immunoSEQ multiplex PCR; TCRdb's copy keeps in-frame clones and lacks some. The table shows under 95,000 clones, with just over 90% occurring only once. This clone was detected a few times. This TCR derives from a female donor with multiple sclerosis, enrolled in a pregnancy study. Sequenced here: CD4+ T cells from peripheral blood mononuclear cells, sampled before pregnancy.

CDR3 protein: CASSRGGTSPLHF. Here the CDR3 DNA reads TGTGCCAGCAGTAGAGGAGGGACTTCACCCCTCCACTTT. This sequence joins TRBV28 and TRBJ1-6, with D possibly matching TRBD1 (5 bases). The CDR3 has 13 residues. Germline CDR1 reads MDHEN; CDR2 reads SYDVKM. Trimming pared 5 bases from V and 9 bases from J, leaving 11 bases between.